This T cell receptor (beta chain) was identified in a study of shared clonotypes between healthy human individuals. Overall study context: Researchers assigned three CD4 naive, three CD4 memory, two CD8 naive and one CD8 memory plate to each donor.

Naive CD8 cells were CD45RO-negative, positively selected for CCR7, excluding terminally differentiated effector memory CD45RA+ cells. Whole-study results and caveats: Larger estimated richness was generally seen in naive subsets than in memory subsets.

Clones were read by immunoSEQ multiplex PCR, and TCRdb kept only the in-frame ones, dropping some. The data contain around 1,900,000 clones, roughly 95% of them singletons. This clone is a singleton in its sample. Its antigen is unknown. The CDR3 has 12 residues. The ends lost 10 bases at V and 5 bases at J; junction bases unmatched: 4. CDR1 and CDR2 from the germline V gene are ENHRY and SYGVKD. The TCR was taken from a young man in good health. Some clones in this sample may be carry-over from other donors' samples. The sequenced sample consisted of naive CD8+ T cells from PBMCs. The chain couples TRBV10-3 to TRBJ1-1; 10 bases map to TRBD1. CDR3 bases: TGTGCCAATCGGGACAGGGGAACTGAAGCTTTCTTT. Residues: CANRDRGTEAFF.